This entry is about one TCR beta chain. The CDR3 is made up of 15 amino acids. The germline V and J ends were trimmed by 6 bases and 2 bases, with 17 bases remaining between them. Looked up from germline, CDR1 is KGHSH and CDR2 is LQKENI. These data originate in a study of blood T cell repertoires in COVID-19. Across the whole study: COVID-19 samples collected from the United States, Italy and Spain covered acute and convalescent phases.

As processed by the authors: From reference gene primer amplification, estimates of nucleated cell counts were derived. Produced via immunoSEQ multiplex PCR; TCRdb's table is partial and in-frame only. V, J and clone size are taken as reported in that table, and D and trimming were inferred from the DNA itself. This sample carries around 420,000 clones, 88% of them seen once, and the ten largest clones take roughly 2%. Living in 24 US areas, the participants were between roughly 18 and 89 years of age. The chain couples TRBV18 to TRBJ2-7, with a possible D match to TRBD2 (6 bases). This receptor was obtained from a woman aged 40 to 50 with acute COVID-19. Sequences were obtained from PBMCs or T cells enriched from blood (not recorded which). CDR3 amino acids: CASSPIPGVPYEQYF. For the CDR3, the DNA is TGTGCCAGCTCGCCTATCCCGGGGGTACCCTACGAGCAGTACTTC.